One sample yielded the 15 T cell receptor beta chains listed below, sequenced in a study of siplizumab effects on memory and regulatory T cells. Profiled with immunoSEQ multiplex PCR; TCRdb holds only in-frame clones, not every one. This table has tens of thousands of clones, around 90% appearing once. Sequenced sample: CD8+ T cells sorted from blood. Source of these receptors: a human donor in good health.

This clone was seen just once. This chain's CDR3 is CAWSIEDTHYGYTF. In nucleotides, the CDR3 is TGTGCCTGGAGTATAGAGGACACGCACTATGGCTACACCTTC. This chain connects TRBV30 to TRBJ1-2; the D gene is possibly TRBD1 (5 bases). Germline CDR1 reads GTSNPN; CDR2 reads SVGIG (reference sequence). The V end was cut by 2 bases, the J end by 3 bases, with 13 bases between. The CDR3 loop spans 14 amino acids.

The chain joins TRBV7-9 to TRBJ2-5; 7 bases agree with TRBD2. CDR1 is SEHNR, CDR2 FQNEAQ, per germline (reference sequence). Losses at the gene ends were 3 bases for V and 5 bases for J; bases not matched to a gene: 3. CDR3 length equals 13 residues. CDR3 bases: TGTGCCAGCAGCTTTTCCGGGGGGGAGACCCAGTACTTC. Encoded protein: CASSFSGGETQYF.

Judged by abundance, this clone is medium-sized (0.01 to 0.1%). For the CDR3, the DNA is TGTGCCAGCAGTCCGACAGGGGATTTGGAGACCCAGTACTTC. This encodes CASSPTGDLETQYF. The V and J genes are TRBV6-4 and TRBJ2-5, with 8 bases aligning to TRBD1. CDR1 is MRHNA, CDR2 SNTAGT, per germline. V trimming: 5 bases; J trimming: 5 bases; junction bases outside the gene matches: 7. CDR3 length: 14 residues.

V and J are TRBV9 and TRBJ2-3; 7 positions match TRBD1. CDR1 SGDLS and CDR2 YYNGEE come from the germline V gene. The junction had 3 bases not matched to a gene; V was cut back by 2 bases and J by 3 bases. The CDR3 consists of 14 residues. The CDR3 sequence is CASSVDRATDTQYF. The CDR3 DNA follows: TGTGCCAGCAGCGTTGACAGGGCGACAGATACGCAGTATTTT.

The chain uses TRBV13 and TRBJ1-1; 9 bases line up with TRBD1. This CDR3 has 15 amino acids. In germline, CDR1 is PRHDT, CDR2 FYEKMQ (reference sequence). Trimming cost V 4 bases and J 2 bases; bases outside gene matches: 5. CDR3 protein: CASSSTGGVNTEAFF. Written as DNA, the CDR3 is TGTGCCAGCAGCTCCACAGGGGGCGTTAACACTGAAGCTTTCTTT.

J is TRBJ1-1 and V is TRBV4-1; D unresolved. Germline V gene data show CDR1 as MGHRA and CDR2 as YSYEKL. With 5 bases removed from V and 4 bases from J, the gap between germline ends came to 14 bases. The length of the CDR3 is 14 residues. The CDR3 nucleotides read TGCGCCAGCAGCTTCTCGGAGGGCAGCACTGAAGCTTTCTTT. The encoded protein is CASSFSEGSTEAFF.

V and J are TRBV7-8 and TRBJ1-4; D not certain. CDR1 is SGHVS, CDR2 FQNEAQ, per germline. The CDR3 has 13 residues. V was shortened by 6 bases and J by 3 bases, with 8 bases between the two germline ends. The chain's CDR3 is CASSQAANEKLFF. CDR3 DNA: TGTGCCAGCAGTCAGGCTGCTAATGAAAAACTGTTTTTT.

This clone was picked up one time. This chain connects TRBV14 to TRBJ1-1; no reliable D call. Per germline, CDR1 SGHDN and CDR2 FVKESK. Trimming cost V 3 bases and J 2 bases, with 10 bases left between them. This CDR3 is built from 14 residues. CDR3 protein: CASSHDMVNTEAFF. The CDR3, as DNA: TGTGCCAGCAGCCACGACATGGTTAACACTGAAGCTTTCTTT.

This rearrangement joins TRBV5-4 to TRBJ2-3, with D hard to call. The germline CDR1 and CDR2 sequences are SGHNT and YYREEE (reference sequence). CDR3 size: 13 residues. Deletions cut 5 bases from V and 2 bases from J, with 9 bases between. The CDR3 region is CASRDLPTDTQYF. The CDR3 coding sequence is TGTGCCAGCAGGGACCTACCCACAGATACGCAGTATTTT.

The V gene is TRBV7-9, the J gene TRBJ2-7, with a weak D call TRBD1 (6 bases). Germline V gene sequence: CDR1 SEHNR, CDR2 FQNEAQ (reference sequence). This CDR3 has 13 amino acids. V shed 6 bases and J shed 0 bases, with 9 bases lying between them. In DNA, the CDR3 is TGTGCCAGCAGGTCGGACAGCTCCTACGAGCAGTACTTC. It specifies CASRSDSSYEQYF.

The V and J genes are TRBV6-5 and TRBJ1-4; D is perhaps TRBD1 (5 bases). This CDR3 contains 13 residues. V shed 5 bases and J shed 4 bases, with 8 bases lying between them. From germline, CDR1 is MNHEY and CDR2 SVGAGI. In DNA, the CDR3 is TGTGCCAGCAGTGTGACAGATAATGAAAAACTGTTTTTT. Translating gives CASSVTDNEKLFF.

The rearrangement links TRBV29-1 to TRBJ1-4; TRBD1 matches 7 bases. Trimming at V came to 4 bases and at J to 7 bases, leaving 6 bases not matched to a gene. CDR1 and CDR2 (germline): SQVTM, ANQGSEA. The CDR3 is 13 amino acids. The CDR3 sequence: CSVGDGTAEKLFF. The DNA of the CDR3 is TGCAGCGTTGGCGACGGGACAGCTGAAAAACTGTTTTTT.

The chain carries TRBV6-4 and TRBJ2-3; 10 bases fit TRBD2. The V gene end was trimmed by 5 bases and the J gene end by 1 base; junction bases not matched to a gene: 6. The CDR3 is 16 amino acids. The V gene's germline CDR1 is MRHNA and CDR2 SNTAGT. The CDR3, as DNA: TGTGCCAGCAGTTCTGCTAGCGGGGGAGGCACAGATACGCAGTATTTT. Translated: CASSSASGGGTDTQYF.

This chain's CDR3 is CASSQDRASGNEQYF. For the CDR3, the DNA is TGTGCCAGCAGCCAAGATAGGGCTAGCGGGAACGAGCAGTACTTC. The genes are TRBV4-2 and TRBJ2-7; 9 nucleotides line up with TRBD2. Germline V gives CDR1 LGHNA, CDR2 YNFKEQ. CDR3 length equals 15 residues. V gave up 0 bases and J gave up 5 bases; unmatched junction bases: 5.

This chain links TRBV5-8 with TRBJ1-5; D is unresolved. The CDR3 spans 13 residues. The germline gives CDR1 SGHTS, CDR2 YDEGEE. V gave up 2 bases and J gave up 0 bases, with 3 bases separating them. DNA of the CDR3: TGTGCCAGCAGCTTCCTTAGCAATCAGCCCCAGCATTTT. This encodes CASSFLSNQPQHF. Based on the CDR3 plus reference TRBV5-8 and TRBJ1-5, the full variable domain is EAGVTQSPTHLIKTRGQQATLRCSPISGHTSVYWYQQALGLGLQFLLWYDEGEERNRGNFPPRFSGRQFPNYSSELNVNALELEDSALYLCASSFLSNQPQHFGDGTRLSIL.